This T cell receptor beta chain was documented in a study of cytomegalovirus exposure and HLA in healthy donors. The PCR contained 60 Vbeta and 13 Jbeta primers. Produced via immunoSEQ multiplex PCR; TCRdb's table is partial and in-frame only. The sample comprises about 190,000 clones, 70% to 75% of which are singletons, and less than 4% rests with the top ten. Concerning this clone: Its antigen is undetermined.

Germline V gene sequence: CDR1 LNHDA, CDR2 SQIVND (reference sequence). Trimming stripped 5 bases from V and 0 bases from J, with 10 bases between. CDR3 size: 14 residues. Study results and caveats: Reported performance of the classifier showed diagnosis of cytomegalovirus status with high specificity and sensitivity. According to a later analysis, donors in an Asian-associated ancestry cluster reportedly had fewer N-insertions than the roughly 660-donor mean.

The V and J genes are TRBV19 and TRBJ1-1, with D possibly matching TRBD1 (5 bases). The origin of this receptor is a woman in her 30s in good health and CMV-seropositive. Specimen: PBMCs. CDR3 residues: CASSPTGMNTEAFF. Here the CDR3 DNA reads TGTGCCAGTAGTCCAACAGGCATGAACACTGAAGCTTTCTTT.